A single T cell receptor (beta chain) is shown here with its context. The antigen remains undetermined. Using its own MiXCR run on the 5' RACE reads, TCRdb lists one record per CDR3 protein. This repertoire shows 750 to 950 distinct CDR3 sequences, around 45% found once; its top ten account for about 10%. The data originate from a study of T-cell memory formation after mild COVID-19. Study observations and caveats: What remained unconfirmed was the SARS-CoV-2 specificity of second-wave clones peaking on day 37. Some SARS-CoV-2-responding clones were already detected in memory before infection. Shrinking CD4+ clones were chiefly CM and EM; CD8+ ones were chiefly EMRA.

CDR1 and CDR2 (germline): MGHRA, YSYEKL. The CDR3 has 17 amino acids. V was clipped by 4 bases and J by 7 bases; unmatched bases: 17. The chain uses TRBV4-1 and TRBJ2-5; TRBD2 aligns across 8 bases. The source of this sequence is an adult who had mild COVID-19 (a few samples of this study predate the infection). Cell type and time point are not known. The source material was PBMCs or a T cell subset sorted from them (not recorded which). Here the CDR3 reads CASSPTTRGGTERTQYF. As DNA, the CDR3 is TGCGCCAGCAGCCCAACCACACGGGGGGGGACCGAGAGGACCCAGTACTTC.